These 27 T cell receptor beta chains originate from one sample sequenced in a study of PD-1 blockade in classical Hodgkin lymphoma. Documented time point: cycle 4 day 1 (C4D1), after 5 to 7 weeks of nivolumab. Relapses following autologous stem cell transplantation were seen in all patients, with brentuximab vedotin exposure varying. By magnetic negative selection, CD4+ T cells were purified from thawed PBMCs. Method: immunoSEQ multiplex PCR; TCRdb's copy keeps in-frame clones and lacks some. This sample has approximately 11,000 clones, with roughly 80% found just once. The sample consisted of CD4+ T cells from blood, taken before the fourth cycle of nivolumab. These receptors originate from a human donor with classical Hodgkin lymphoma.

The genes are TRBV19 and TRBJ1-5; no definite D call. The ends were cut back, 6 bases at V and 2 bases at J, with 14 bases in the middle. This CDR3 region has 15 residues. Per germline, CDR1 LNHDA and CDR2 SQIVND (reference sequence). CDR3 DNA: TGTGCCAGTAGGGCTAGTGGGCTGGGCAATCAGCCCCAGCATTTT. Translated: CASRASGLGNQPQHF.

The chain carries TRBV6-1 and TRBJ2-3; 10 nucleotides align to TRBD1. The CDR3 runs 16 residues. Germline CDR1 and CDR2: MNHNS and SASEGT. J was trimmed by 4 bases and V by 2 bases; bases with no gene match: 6. CDR3: CASSELRQGASDTQYF. CDR3 nucleotide sequence: TGTGCCAGCAGTGAATTGAGACAGGGGGCGTCAGATACGCAGTATTTT.

J is TRBJ2-1 and V is TRBV7-3, with D unclear. This CDR3 is built from 14 residues. Germline V gene data show CDR1 as SGHTA and CDR2 as FQGTGA. Trimming took off 2 bases at V and 8 bases at J, with 13 bases between the two ends. CDR3: CASSLERAADEQFF. The CDR3 nucleotides read TGTGCCAGCAGCTTAGAAAGGGCGGCGGATGAGCAGTTCTTC.

The gene calls are TRBV9 and TRBJ1-5; the D gene is possibly TRBD1 (5 bases). CDR1 and CDR2 (germline): SGDLS, YYNGEE. Trimming left V 2 bases short and J 4 bases short, with 7 bases between. This CDR3 has 13 amino acids. In DNA form, the CDR3 reads TGTGCCAGCAGCGTGGGGCAGAATCAGCCCCAGCATTTT. Protein: CASSVGQNQPQHF.

This chain joins TRBV7-8 and TRBJ2-7; a possible D gene is TRBD2 (7 bases). V dropped 1 base and J dropped 3 bases, with 10 bases sitting between them. Germline lookup yields CDR1 SGHVS and CDR2 FQNEAQ. CDR3 length: 14 residues. CDR3 DNA: TGTGCCAGCAGCTTAGAGGGGGAGGGCTACGAGCAGTACTTC. This gives the protein CASSLEGEGYEQYF.

The V and J genes are TRBV4-1 and TRBJ2-6, with D maybe TRBD2 (5 bases). With 2 bases removed from V and 2 bases from J, the gap between germline ends came to 10 bases. The CDR3 totals 16 residues. Germline V gene data show CDR1 as MGHRA and CDR2 as YSYEKL. The CDR3, as DNA: TGCGCCAGCAGCCAACAGGAGAGGGCTGGGGCCAACGTCCTGACTTTC. Protein sequence: CASSQQERAGANVLTF.

V is TRBV14 and J is TRBJ1-6; no firm D call. Germline V gives CDR1 SGHDN, CDR2 FVKESK. The CDR3 loop spans 17 amino acids. V shed 0 bases and J shed 3 bases, with 12 bases lying between them. CDR3 sequence reads: CASSQEVPSYYNSPLHF. The CDR3 region has the DNA TGTGCCAGCAGCCAAGAAGTTCCCAGCTACTATAATTCACCCCTCCACTTT.

The chain uses TRBV7-2 and TRBJ1-5; D is unresolved. This CDR3 contains 13 residues. V lost 3 bases, J lost 5 bases, and 8 bases lay in between. Per the germline V gene, CDR1 is SGHTA and CDR2 is FQGNSA. The CDR3 DNA follows: TGTGCCAGCAGCTTCTATCCCGATCAGCCCCAGCATTTT. Residues: CASSFYPDQPQHF.

The chain combines TRBV11-2 with TRBJ1-5; 9 bases are a match to TRBD1. V shed 5 bases, J shed 7 bases, and the junction held 9 bases outside the gene matches. The CDR3 extends over 15 amino acids. The V gene's germline CDR1 is SGHAT and CDR2 FQNNGV. CDR3 DNA: TGTGCCAGCAGCCCATCTACAGGGGGCGAGCAGCCCCAGCATTTT. This sequence encodes CASSPSTGGEQPQHF.

V and J are TRBV6-1 and TRBJ2-7, with TRBD2 identical over 13 bases. The germline gives CDR1 MNHNS, CDR2 SASEGT. J lost 5 bases, V lost 4 bases, and 5 bases had no gene match. The CDR3 length is 15 residues. The CDR3 protein is CASSAGLAGRDEQYF. DNA for the CDR3: TGTGCCAGCAGTGCGGGACTAGCGGGACGGGACGAGCAGTACTTC.

The chain recombines TRBV7-4 with TRBJ1-6; D ambiguous. Germline lookup yields CDR1 SGHVT and CDR2 SQSDAQ. Deletions cut 5 bases from V and 4 bases from J, with 9 bases between. This CDR3 contains 14 residues. The CDR3 DNA reads TGTGCCAGCAGCCCGTGGGTGTATAATTCACCCCTCCACTTT. This translates into CASSPWVYNSPLHF.

The chain recombines TRBV29-1 with TRBJ2-1; TRBD1 matches at 11 bases. This CDR3 spans 13 amino acids. The V gene end was trimmed by 4 bases and the J gene end by 10 bases; junction bases not matched to a gene: 6. The germline V gene encodes CDR1 SQVTM and CDR2 ANQGSEA. The CDR3 region is CSVGGQGVGEQFF. DNA of the CDR3: TGCAGCGTTGGGGGACAGGGGGTCGGCGAGCAGTTCTTC.

This chain uses TRBV28 with TRBJ2-3; 7 bases match TRBD1. The J segment lost 6 bases and the V segment lost 3 bases, leaving 12 bases of the junction unmatched. CDR1 and CDR2 from the germline V gene are MDHEN and SYDVKM. This CDR3 has 16 amino acids. In DNA, the CDR3 is TGTGCCAGCAGTTTCTCGCCGGGACAGATTCCGGATACGCAGTATTTT. Its translation: CASSFSPGQIPDTQYF.

V usage is TRBV4-2 and J usage is TRBJ2-7; D remains unclear. Trimming stripped 4 bases from V and 1 base from J, with 11 bases between. The CDR3 runs to 14 residues. Per the germline V gene, CDR1 is LGHNA and CDR2 is YNFKEQ. The CDR3 bases are TGTGCCAGCAGCCCCCAGACTGGGTCCTACGAGCAGTACTTC. The encoded protein is CASSPQTGSYEQYF.

In this sample, this clone turned up a few times. Here the CDR3 reads CASSVRPLDTEAFF. In DNA, the CDR3 is TGTGCCAGCAGCGTAAGGCCGTTGGACACTGAAGCTTTCTTT. The V gene is TRBV9, the J gene TRBJ1-1; no definite D call. Germline CDR1 and CDR2: SGDLS and YYNGEE. The CDR3 totals 14 residues. V dropped 1 base and J dropped 3 bases, with 10 bases sitting between them.

The chain joins TRBV28 to TRBJ1-1, with a weak D call TRBD1 (6 bases). The germline gives CDR1 MDHEN, CDR2 SYDVKM. This CDR3 is built from 15 residues. The ends were cut back, 5 bases at V and 0 bases at J, with 13 bases in the middle. In nucleotides, the CDR3 is TGTGCCAGCAGTGAGACCAGGGGCATGAACACTGAAGCTTTCTTT. As protein: CASSETRGMNTEAFF.

The CDR3 loop is CASSLDGTSGSWYEQYF. CDR3 bases: TGTGCCAGCAGCTTAGATGGAACTAGCGGGAGTTGGTACGAGCAGTACTTC. V and J are TRBV7-9 and TRBJ2-7; 11 bases fit TRBD2. V dropped 1 base and J dropped 4; count of bases not matched to a gene: 9. CDR1 and CDR2 (germline): SEHNR, FQNEAQ (reference sequence). CDR3 length: 17 residues.

The chain joins TRBV15 to TRBJ2-3; 11 bases line up with TRBD2. V lost 4 bases and J lost 5; bases outside the gene matches: 8. Germline loops: CDR1 LNHNV, CDR2 YYDKDF (reference sequence). This CDR3 is 16 amino acids long. In DNA, the CDR3 is TGTGCCACCAGCATTAGCGGGAGGGCCGGAGGAGATACGCAGTATTTT. Translating gives CATSISGRAGGDTQYF. The full variable domain, completed using reference TRBV15 and TRBJ2-3, is DAMVIQNPRYQVTQFGKPVTLSCSQTLNHNVMYWYQQKSSQAPKLLFHYYDKDFNNEADTPDNFQSRRPNTSFCFLDIRSPGLGDTAMYLCATSISGRAGGDTQYFGPGTRLTVL.

There are a few counts of this clone. The V gene is TRBV5-1, the J gene TRBJ1-1; no firm D call. V lost 0 bases, J lost 1 base, and 4 bases lay in between. CDR3 length equals 13 residues. Germline V gene lookup returns CDR1 SGHRS and CDR2 YFSETQ. CDR3 in amino acids: CASSLVKNTEAFF. The CDR3 coding sequence is TGCGCCAGCAGCTTGGTTAAGAACACTGAAGCTTTCTTT.

This chain connects TRBV11-2 to TRBJ2-3; D gene ambiguous. Germline values: CDR1 SGHAT, CDR2 FQNNGV. The ends were cut back, 4 bases at V and 7 bases at J, with 30 bases in the middle. The length of the CDR3 is 19 residues. The CDR3 region has the DNA TGTGCCAGCAGCTGGGGTAACACGACGGCCCCTCGTTTGGGATATACGCAGTATTTT. Protein: CASSWGNTTAPRLGYTQYF.

This chain connects TRBV28 to TRBJ1-3, with no clear D. V lost 3 bases to trimming and J lost 0 bases, with 15 bases between them. Germline CDR1 is MDHEN and CDR2 is SYDVKM. The CDR3 covers 17 residues. The CDR3 loop reads CASSFIPGGPSGNTIYF. The CDR3, as DNA: TGTGCCAGCAGTTTCATCCCCGGCGGACCCTCTGGAAACACCATATATTTT. The full variable domain, rest sourced from reference TRBV28 and TRBJ1-3, is DVKVTQSSRYLVKRTGEKVFLECVQDMDHENMFWYRQDPGLGLRLIYFSYDVKMKEKGDIPEGYSVSREKKERFSLILESASTNQTSMYLCASSFIPGGPSGNTIYFGEGSWLTVV.

V and J are TRBV30 and TRBJ2-1, with TRBD1 matching over 9 bases. V shed 4 bases and J 5 bases; nucleotides not matched to a gene: 6. Germline V gene data show CDR1 as GTSNPN and CDR2 as SVGIG (reference sequence). This CDR3 comprises 14 residues. The DNA for the CDR3 is TGTGCCTGGAATTCGGGACAGGGTGACAATGAGCAGTTCTTC. Its translation: CAWNSGQGDNEQFF.

The V gene is TRBV7-9, the J gene TRBJ1-2; D uncertain. The CDR3 has 14 amino acids. The ends were cut back, 2 bases at V and 0 bases at J, with 7 bases in the middle. CDR1 and CDR2 from the germline V gene are SEHNR and FQNEAQ (reference sequence). This CDR3 reads CASSLIQANYGYTF. The CDR3 bases are TGTGCCAGCAGCTTAATCCAAGCTAACTATGGCTACACCTTC. The whole variable domain, remainder taken from reference TRBV7-9 and TRBJ1-2, is DTGVSQNPRHKITKRGQNVTFRCDPISEHNRLYWYRQTLGQGPEFLTYFQNEAQLEKSRLLSDRFSAERPKGSFSTLEIQRTEQGDSAMYLCASSLIQANYGYTFGSGTRLTVV.

This clone has a handful of counts. The V and J genes are TRBV7-8 and TRBJ1-2, with D maybe TRBD1 (5 bases). Per germline, CDR1 SGHVS and CDR2 FQNEAQ. The V gene lost 0 bases and the J gene lost 7 bases, with 9 bases spanning the gap. There are 13 residues in the CDR3. The CDR3 here is CASSLAGAGGYTF. CDR3 DNA sequence: TGTGCCAGCAGCTTAGCAGGGGCGGGTGGCTACACCTTC.

The rearrangement links TRBV27 to TRBJ2-1; the D is unclear. This CDR3 is built from 13 residues. Trimming removed 5 bases at V and 5 bases at J, with 10 bases between. The germline CDR1 and CDR2 sequences are MNHEY and SMNVEV (reference sequence). The CDR3 loop is CASSPRLHNEQFF. CDR3 DNA: TGTGCCAGCAGTCCCCGGTTGCACAATGAGCAGTTCTTC.

The chain is built from TRBV6-5 and TRBJ2-7; 10 bases agree with TRBD1. Germline assignment: CDR1 MNHEY and CDR2 SVGAGI. The CDR3 loop spans 14 amino acids. The ends lost 5 bases at V and 3 bases at J; junction bases unmatched: 4. The CDR3 nucleotides read TGTGCCAGCAGTCGACAGGGGGCGTACTACGAGCAGTACTTC. Translated: CASSRQGAYYEQYF.

The chain uses TRBV28 and TRBJ1-2; D is undetermined. This CDR3 region has 12 residues. CDR1 is MDHEN and CDR2 is SYDVKM in the germline V gene. Trimming removed 7 bases at V and 5 bases at J, with 11 bases between. CDR3: CASTMGLYGYTF. The CDR3, as DNA: TGTGCCAGCACCATGGGCCTTTATGGCTACACCTTC.